This T cell receptor beta chain was sequenced for a study of regulatory T cells in long-lasting Graves disease. Study outcomes and limitations: Reduced TCR diversity was observed in persistent Graves' patients versus newly diagnosed patients. The study found TRBV28, TRBJ1-2 and TRBJ2-5 favored in persistent disease. Clonotypes that were public and shared totalled roughly 3,000 in persistent patients versus 750 to 1,000 in new patients.

The authors built TCR beta libraries using iRepertoire HTBI primers and Arm-PCR of CDR3 regions. From the multiplex PCR reads, TCRdb called clonotypes with MiXCR, one entry per CDR3 protein. The repertoire has roughly 700,000 distinct CDR3 sequences, 30% of them found once; the top ten carry 40% to 50%. Time point meaning: persistent/refractory GD, antithyroid drugs over 5 years with positive TRAb. Construction of the TCR library relied on RNA isolated from PBMCs. In germline, CDR1 is DFQATT, CDR2 SNEGSKA (reference sequence). V lost 7 bases, J lost 7 bases, and 5 bases stayed unmatched. The CDR3 has 12 amino acids. To note about this clonotype: The antigen is undetermined.

This sequence joins TRBV20-1 and TRBJ2-2, with 8 bases aligning to TRBD2. This specimen consisted of peripheral blood mononuclear cells (PBMCs), obtained when the disease was refractory, from a patient treated with antithyroid drugs. The clonotype comes from a female donor with Graves disease. The CDR3 DNA reads as TGCAGTGTAGCGGGAAGGATCGGGGAGCTGTTTTTT. Encoded protein: CSVAGRIGELFF.